The source of this TCR beta chain is a study of shared clonotypes between healthy human individuals (dated by TCRdb to about 2020). Notes on the research overall: The cohort included three men and a couple of women between 18 and 49 years of age. Libraries were prepared and TCR repertoires were sequenced by different laboratories using diverse techniques, in order to increase sequencing depth and limit assay-specific biases. Each donor's leukapheresis produced roughly between roughly 0.85 and 9.5 billion PBMCs. For each donor, three plates each were used for CD4 naive and CD4 memory, two plates were used for CD8 naive, and one plate was used for CD8 memory. The study deeply sequenced blood TCR repertoires of about five healthy adults to estimate repertoire size and the extent of clonotype sharing between individuals.

Using the deep immunoSEQ assay, multiplex PCR amplified TCR CDR3 regions from genomic DNA. Extracted genomic DNA from each cell subset was spread evenly across all wells of several immunoSEQ 96-well plates, with each plate serving as a replicate. Each replicate PCR for sorted subsets received around 210 ng genomic DNA, equal to roughly 30,000 T cell genomes. Purified libraries were quantified with a Qubit 3.0 fluorometer, sized on a Bioanalyzer 2100, and re-quantified with the KAPA Library Quantification kit. Every immunoSEQ 96-well plate was sequenced on a separate single-read 150-cycle Illumina NextSeq 550 flow cell. In the source study's methods: Because only junctional sequences without quality scores were contained in the immunoSEQ output, filtering matching that applied to full-length reads could not be performed. To assign V/J genes and CDR3, sequences were annotated against IMGT germline references using PyIR, a Python wrapper for IgBLAST v1.9. Reads with weak V/J assignments (E-value above 1e-6), missing CDR3, stop codons, out-of-frame junctions, or ambiguous translated residues were removed. V3J clonotypes were defined as sequences sharing an identical inferred V gene, J gene, and CDR3 amino acid sequence. Percentage overlap between repertoires was computed as shared unique clonotypes divided by the size of the smaller repertoire. Repertoire richness was assessed with RTK rarefaction, the Chao1 estimator, and Recon v2.1 estimates of unobserved clonotypes. Generation probabilities for all TCRbeta clonotypes obtained by the gDNA method from a handful of donors were computed using OLGA. Imported from immuneACCESS, the table was reduced by TCRdb to in-frame sequences with V and J called. These copies leave out some clones; in studies compared against another copy, an unresolved V gene accounts for under half, and the cause of the remainder is not known. That table gives V, J and clone size, and the DNA gave D and trimming. The sample yields some 1 million clones; more than 65% were counted once. Approximately 1.5% of the sample is held by the ten biggest clonotypes.

Trimming removed 6 bases from V and 5 bases from J; the gene matches leave 3 bases unexplained. From cysteine to phenylalanine, the CDR3 is 13 amino acids long. This entry keeps only the CDR3 DNA: 39 bases, framed from base 1. The germline V gene yields WSHSY for CDR1 and SAAADI for CDR2. The donors were healthy, HIV-negative adults with no recently reported acute infections or vaccinations. All donors were Caucasian adults living in Nashville, Tennessee, USA. CD4+ T cells were enriched by magnetic negative selection, after which naive cells were positively selected on CD45RA and the negative fraction was taken as the memory subset. After blood collection by leukapheresis, PBMCs were isolated using Ficoll-Histopaque density gradient centrifugation and then cryopreserved in the vapor phase of liquid nitrogen. Analytical flow cytometry was used to check the purity and quantity of every magnetically sorted T cell population. Each sorted fraction had its genomic DNA isolated and then quantified by UV absorbance on a Nanodrop 2000c.

This clone turned up a few times. It has no known antigen specificity. The record has no base qualities; no much larger clone is one base away. Broad study findings and their caveats: Larger estimated clonotype richness was generally found for naive subsets than for memory subsets. Across several donors, approximately 5% of naive CD4, approximately 3.5% of naive CD8, under 2.5% of memory CD4, and under 0.45% of memory CD8 clonotypes were shared. Based on pairwise subsampling, the degree of clonotype sharing among donors was expected to be affected by sequencing depth. Compared with non-shared clonotypes, the clonotypes found in all four sorted-subset donors had higher generation probabilities. Incomplete sequencing was indicated by rarefaction of sorted-subset datasets, despite the large sequencing depth. The genetic and exposure-history diversity represented was limited by the small number of donors. Sampling was restricted to blood, and TCR repertoires in tissue are likely to differ from TCR repertoires in blood.

Sequencing used memory CD4+ T cells sorted from blood. The cell subset or site tag for this specimen amounts to: CD45RA-negative fraction. The V and J segments used are TRBV10-2 and TRBJ1-5, with 8 bases in between that match TRBD1. The TCR sequence derives from a man between 18 and 35 years old in good health. The DNA reads TGCGCCAGCAGACCAGGGGGCGATCAGCCCCAGCATTTT. It translates as CASRPGGDQPQHF.